This T cell receptor (beta chain) originates from a study of blood T cell repertoires in COVID-19. Study information: Sample material is recorded as cDNA or gDNA derived from T cells, B-cell-depleted T cells, or PBMCs.

Clones were read by immunoSEQ multiplex PCR, and TCRdb kept only the in-frame ones, dropping some. The top ten hold 1.3% of the sample, which has 200,000 to 250,000 clones, 83% seen once. V was pared by 1 base and J by 1 base, with 11 bases between. The CDR3 is 15 residues long. Germline-derived CDR1 and CDR2 are SGHKS and YYEKEE (reference sequence). The TCR sequence derives from a woman in her twenties or thirties with COVID-19, enrolled during active disease. The chain combines TRBV5-5 with TRBJ1-1, with unresolved D. Sequences were obtained from peripheral blood. The CDR3 reads CASSLWSGRNTEAFF. Here the CDR3 DNA reads TGTGCCAGCAGCTTGTGGTCAGGAAGGAACACTGAAGCTTTCTTT.